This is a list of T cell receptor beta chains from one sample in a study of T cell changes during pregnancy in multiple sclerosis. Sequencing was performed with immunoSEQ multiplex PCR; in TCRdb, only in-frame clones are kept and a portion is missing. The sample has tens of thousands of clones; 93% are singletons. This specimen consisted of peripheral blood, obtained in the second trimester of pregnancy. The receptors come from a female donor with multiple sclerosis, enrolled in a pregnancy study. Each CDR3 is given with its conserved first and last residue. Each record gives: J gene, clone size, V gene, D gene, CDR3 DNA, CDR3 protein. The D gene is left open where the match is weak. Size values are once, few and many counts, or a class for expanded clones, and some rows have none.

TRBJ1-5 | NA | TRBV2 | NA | TGTGCCAGCAGGAACCCAGGGAATAGCAATCAGCCCCAGCATTTT | CASRNPGNSNQPQHF
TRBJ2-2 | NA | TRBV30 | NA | TGTGCCTGGGGTCGGTCACTGAACACCGGGGAGCTGTTTTTT | CAWGRSLNTGELFF
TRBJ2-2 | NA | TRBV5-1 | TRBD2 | TGCGCCAGCAGCTCTGGCGGAGCGGGGATCACCGGGGAGCTGTTTTTT | CASSSGGAGITGELFF
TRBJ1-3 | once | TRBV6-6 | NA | TGTGCCACGCTCCAGACGGACTTCTCTGGAAACACCATATATTTT | CATLQTDFSGNTIYF
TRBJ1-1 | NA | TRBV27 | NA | TGTGCCAGCAGTTTACGGGGGGCCCTGACTGAAGCTTTCTTT | CASSLRGALTEAFF
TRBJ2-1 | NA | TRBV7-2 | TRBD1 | TGTGCCAGCAGCTTAAGGTTCCGGACAGGGGACCAGGAGCAGTTCTTC | CASSLRFRTGDQEQFF
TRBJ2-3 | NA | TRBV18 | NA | TGTGCCAGCTCCTACCGAGAGGATACGCAGTATTTT | CASSYREDTQYF
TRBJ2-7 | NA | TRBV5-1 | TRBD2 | TGCGCCAGCAGCCTAAGCGGGAACTCCTACGAGCAGTACTTC | CASSLSGNSYEQYF
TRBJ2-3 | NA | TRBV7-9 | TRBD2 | TGTGCCAGCAGCTCTGGGGCTAGCGGGGGCCTATCGGATACGCAGTATTTT | CASSSGASGGLSDTQYF
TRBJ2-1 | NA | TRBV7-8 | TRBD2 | TGTGCCAGCAGCTTAAGGCTAGCGGGTTTTAATGAGCAGTTCTTC | CASSLRLAGFNEQFF
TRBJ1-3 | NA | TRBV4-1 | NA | TGCGCCAGCAGCCAAGGGGGGGGGCTATTTGGAAACACCATATATTTT | CASSQGGGLFGNTIYF
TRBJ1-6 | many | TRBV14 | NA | TGTGCCAGCAGCCCGGGACTGATTAATTCACCCCTCCACTTT | CASSPGLINSPLHF
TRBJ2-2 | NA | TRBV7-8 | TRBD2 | TGTGCCAGCAGTCAACCGGGACTAGCGGAGCCGAACACCGGGGAGCTGTTTTTT | CASSQPGLAEPNTGELFF
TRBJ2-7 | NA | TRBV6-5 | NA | TGTGCCAGCAGACAATCCCAGGGAATTAACTACGAGCAGTACTTC | CASRQSQGINYEQYF
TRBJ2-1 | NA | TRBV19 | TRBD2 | TGTGCCAGTAGTACTAGCGGGGGCTCCTACAATGAGCAGTTCTTC | CASSTSGGSYNEQFF
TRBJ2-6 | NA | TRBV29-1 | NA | TGCAGCGTTGATTCTTCTGGGGCCAACGTCCTGACTTTC | CSVDSSGANVLTF
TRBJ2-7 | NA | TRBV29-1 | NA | TGCAGCGTCACATTAAAAACCTACGAGCAGTACTTC | CSVTLKTYEQYF
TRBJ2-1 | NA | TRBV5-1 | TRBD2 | TGCGCCAGCAGCCCTATACTAGCGGGGAGCTACAATGAGCAGTTCTTC | CASSPILAGSYNEQFF
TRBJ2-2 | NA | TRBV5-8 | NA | TGTGCCAGCAGCTTCGTGAGCGGATACACCGGGGAGCTGTTTTTT | CASSFVSGYTGELFF
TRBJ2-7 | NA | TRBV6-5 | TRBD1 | TGTGCCAGCAGTTTACAGGGGGCCGGGCAGTACTTC | CASSLQGAGQYF
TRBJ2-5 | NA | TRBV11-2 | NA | TGTGCCAGCAGCTTTAGGAAGGGGGAAATAGCGGGCCCACAAGAGACCCAGTACTTC | CASSFRKGEIAGPQETQYF
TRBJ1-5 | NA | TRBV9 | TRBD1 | TGTGCCAGCAGCTCTAGACAGGGAACGTTTACCGGGCCCCAGCATTTT | CASSSRQGTFTGPQHF
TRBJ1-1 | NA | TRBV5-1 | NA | TGCGCCAGCAGCTTGGTCATTAGGGGCAACACTGAAGCTTTCTTT | CASSLVIRGNTEAFF
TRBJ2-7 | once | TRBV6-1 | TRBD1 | TGTGCCAGCAGTGCGCCCGGGACAGGATCCTACGAGCAGTACTTC | CASSAPGTGSYEQYF
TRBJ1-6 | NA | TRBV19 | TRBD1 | TGTGCCAGTAGTACCCGGGACAGACGAAATTCACCCCTCCACTTT | CASSTRDRRNSPLHF
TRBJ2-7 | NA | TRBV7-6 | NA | TGTGCCAGCAGCCAGACGCAACAGGGTGAAGGCTCCTACGAGCAGTACTTC | CASSQTQQGEGSYEQYF
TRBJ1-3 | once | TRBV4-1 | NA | TGCGCCAGCAGCCAAGTACGGGGCTCTGGAAACACCATATATTTT | CASSQVRGSGNTIYF
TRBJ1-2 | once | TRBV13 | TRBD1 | TGTGCCAGCAGCCCACGGACAGGACTGGCCTATACTAACTATGGCTACACCTTC | CASSPRTGLAYTNYGYTF
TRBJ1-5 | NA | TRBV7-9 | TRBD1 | TGTGCCAGCAGCTCTCAGGGGGATCAGCCCCAGCATTTT | CASSSQGDQPQHF
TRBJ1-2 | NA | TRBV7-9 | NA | TGTGCCAGCAGCTTCTCGAGGGTAGGAGATGGCTACACCTTC | CASSFSRVGDGYTF
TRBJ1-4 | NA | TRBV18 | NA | TGTGCCAGCTCAGCCAACAGGGATCTAGGTGAAAAACTGTTTTTT | CASSANRDLGEKLFF